This paragraph covers one T cell receptor beta chain sequence. Its antigen is unknown. This entry belongs to a study of long-term antiretroviral therapy in people with HIV. General study points: HIV repertoires showed narrower CDR3 length ranges than controls.

Version v3.0 of the immunoSEQ assay ran at survey level. Clones were sequenced by immunoSEQ multiplex PCR, and TCRdb holds only the in-frame ones, with some missing. Of more than 11,000 clones detected, 65% to 90% appear once; the ten largest clones hold roughly 7.2%. CDR3 length: 16 residues. V was shortened by 2 bases and J by 0 bases, with 11 bases between the two germline ends. Looked up from germline, CDR1 is SEHNR and CDR2 is FQNEAQ (reference sequence). The source material was unsorted PBMCs, sampled 0.4 years after starting antiretroviral therapy. The rearrangement links TRBV7-9 to TRBJ2-1, with D unresolved. This clonotype was sampled from a man aged 25 to 40 with HIV. CDR3 in DNA: TGTGCCAGCAGCTTAAGGGCGGATGGCTCCTACAATGAGCAGTTCTTC. Protein sequence: CASSLRADGSYNEQFF.